The rows below give T cell receptor beta chains drawn from one sample of a study of technical replicates of blood from several donors. Sequencing was performed with immunoSEQ multiplex PCR; in TCRdb, only in-frame clones are kept and a portion is missing. The data show about 88,000 clones, over 90% seen once. Sequencing input: T cells isolated from PBMCs. The source of these receptors is a human donor in good health. Both conserved end residues are part of each CDR3. A D gene is named only where the DNA matches it firmly. Clone size is shown for a subset of rows, as once, few, many or a class of expanded clone.

abundance	d_gene	v_gene	j_gene	CDR3nt	CDR3aa
-	-	TRBV7-8	TRBJ2-7	TGTGCCAGCAGCTTAATACTTCCCTACTACGAGCAGTACTTC	CASSLILPYYEQYF
-	TRBD2	TRBV7-6	TRBJ2-5	TGTGCCAGCAGCTTAGCGCGGCCTAGAGGGGCGGGAGCACGGGAGACCCAGTACTTC	CASSLARPRGAGARETQYF
-	-	TRBV19	TRBJ1-5	TGTGCCAGTAGTAGCCACAGGGACCAGCCCCAGCATTTT	CASSSHRDQPQHF
once	-	TRBV18	TRBJ2-5	TGTGCCAGCTCACCGAGGTCAGGAGGGGAGACCCAGTACTTC	CASSPRSGGETQYF
-	-	TRBV7-7	TRBJ2-3	TGTGCCAGCAGCTTATCCGGGAGCCCAGATACGCAGTATTTT	CASSLSGSPDTQYF
-	TRBD2	TRBV4-2	TRBJ2-1	TGTGCCAGCAGCCAACTTACTAGCGGTAGCTCCTACAATGAGCAGTTCTTC	CASSQLTSGSSYNEQFF
-	TRBD1	TRBV19	TRBJ1-1	TGTGCCAGTAGTCTACAGGGGGCGGCTGAAGCTTTCTTT	CASSLQGAAEAFF
-	TRBD2	TRBV28	TRBJ2-5	TGTGCCAGCAGTTTACCGGCGGGGGGTGAGACCCAGTACTTC	CASSLPAGGETQYF
-	TRBD1	TRBV19	TRBJ1-1	TGTGCCAGTAGTATGGACAGGGAACATACTGAAGCTTTCTTT	CASSMDREHTEAFF
-	-	TRBV6-5	TRBJ2-2	TGTGCCAGCAGTCTCGCCACTGCCGGGGAGCTGTTTTTT	CASSLATAGELFF
-	-	TRBV2	TRBJ2-7	TGTGCCAGCAGTATTAACGCCCAGGGAGAGCAGTACTTC	CASSINAQGEQYF
-	-	TRBV4-3	TRBJ1-6	TGCGCCAGCAGCCGCAACAGGGACCAGTGGGCTTCACCCCTCCACTTT	CASSRNRDQWASPLHF
-	TRBD2	TRBV9	TRBJ2-3	TGTGCCAGCAGCTTACGGACTAGCGGACGCACAGATACGCAGTATTTT	CASSLRTSGRTDTQYF
-	TRBD1	TRBV19	TRBJ2-3	TGTGCCAGTAAAGACAGGGTGGATGATACGCAGTATTTT	CASKDRVDDTQYF
-	-	TRBV6-6	TRBJ2-6	TGTGCCAGCAGTTTCTCCGGGTTTTCAGGGGCCAACGTCCTGACTTTC	CASSFSGFSGANVLTF
-	-	TRBV18	TRBJ1-2	TGTGCCAGCTCACCCCTTGGGCGGGAGCCCTATGGCTACACCTTC	CASSPLGREPYGYTF
few	-	TRBV2	TRBJ1-1	TGTGCCAGCAGTGCATGGACATCACCTGAAGCTTTCTTT	CASSAWTSPEAFF
-	-	TRBV6-6	TRBJ1-3	TGTGCCAGCAGTCCCACAGGGAAAGGAAACACCATATATTTT	CASSPTGKGNTIYF
-	TRBD1	TRBV11-2	TRBJ2-7	TGTGCCAGCAGCGCTATCAGGGGGACCGTTTACGAGCAGTACTTC	CASSAIRGTVYEQYF
-	-	TRBV2	TRBJ1-1	TGTGCCAGCGCCGGGTGGGGCCGGGCTTTCTTT	CASAGWGRAFF
-	-	TRBV7-2	TRBJ2-5	TGTGCCAGCAGCCGGGCAACAGGGGCGGGGGAGACCCAGTACTTC	CASSRATGAGETQYF
-	-	TRBV2	TRBJ2-7	TGTGCCAGCAGTGAAGTTAGCGAGATGTCAGGCTACGAGCAGTACTTC	CASSEVSEMSGYEQYF
-	-	TRBV15	TRBJ2-7	TGTGCCACCAGCAGAACAGCCTACGAGCAGTACTTC	CATSRTAYEQYF
-	TRBD2	TRBV2	TRBJ2-2	TGTGCCAGCAATGGACTAGATAATGACGGGGAGCTGTTTTTT	CASNGLDNDGELFF
-	-	TRBV29-1	TRBJ1-2	TGCAGCGTTGAATTGGGGGGTCTAAGGACCTTC	CSVELGGLRTF
-	-	TRBV14	TRBJ2-7	TGTGCCAGCAGCCAAGTTAGCGGAGCGGTGTTTGACGAGCAGTACTTC	CASSQVSGAVFDEQYF
-	TRBD2	TRBV4-1	TRBJ2-7	TGCGCCAGCAGCCAATACGGGGGGAGTGGCTACGAGCAGTACTTC	CASSQYGGSGYEQYF
-	TRBD1	TRBV6-5	TRBJ1-2	TGTGCCAGCAGTTACTCGGGACAGCTGCTTGGCTATGGCTACACCTTC	CASSYSGQLLGYGYTF
-	-	TRBV5-5	TRBJ1-2	TGTGCCAGCAGCTTGGTATCGGTTCCTAACTATGGCTACACCTTC	CASSLVSVPNYGYTF
-	-	TRBV5-1	TRBJ2-7	TGCGCCAGCAGTCTGAACTTCTACGAGCAGTACTTC	CASSLNFYEQYF
once	-	TRBV19	TRBJ2-3	TGTGCCAGTAGTATAGCGGCAGATACGCAGTATTTT	CASSIAADTQYF
-	-	TRBV6-5	TRBJ1-1	TGTGCCAGCAGCCCACAGAACACTGAAGCTTTCTTT	CASSPQNTEAFF
-	-	TRBV9	TRBJ2-7	TGTGCCAGCAGCGGGCGACTCGGAATCTACGAGCAGTACTTC	CASSGRLGIYEQYF
-	TRBD1	TRBV27	TRBJ2-1	TGTGCCAGCAGTCTCAACAGGGGGTACGATGAGCAGTTCTTC	CASSLNRGYDEQFF
-	TRBD2	TRBV7-8	TRBJ2-3	TGTGCCAGCAGCTCGCGGGAGATAAAGGATACGCAGTATTTT	CASSSREIKDTQYF
-	TRBD2	TRBV7-2	TRBJ2-3	TGTGCCAGCAGCTTACGGGGAGCTGCGCGGGAGGGGTTAGATACGCAGTATTTT	CASSLRGAAREGLDTQYF
once	TRBD2	TRBV4-3	TRBJ2-2	TGCGCCAGCAGCCGGTTAGCGGGAGGAGGGGGGGAGCTGTTTTTT	CASSRLAGGGGELFF
-	-	TRBV2	TRBJ2-5	TGTGCCAGCCACGCGGAATTAGACCAGTACTTC	CASHAELDQYF
-	TRBD1	TRBV11-2	TRBJ2-7	TGTGCCAGCAGCCCAACAGGGGACGAGCAGTACTTC	CASSPTGDEQYF
few	-	TRBV7-9	TRBJ1-1	TGTGCCAGCAGCTTAAAGGGGCCTGAGGAAGCTTTCTTT	CASSLKGPEEAFF
-	-	TRBV7-2	TRBJ1-2	TGTGCCAGCAGCCCTGACAGTAACTATGGCTACACCTTC	CASSPDSNYGYTF
-	-	TRBV19	TRBJ1-2	TGTGCCAGTAGTATGACTGCCAACTATGGCTACACCTTC	CASSMTANYGYTF
-	-	TRBV27	TRBJ2-1	TGTGCCAGCAGTTGGGCTGCCTACAATGAGCAGTTCTTC	CASSWAAYNEQFF
-	-	TRBV4-1	TRBJ2-5	TGCGCCAGCAGCCAATCGGGTTTTCTCCAAGAGACCCAGTACTTC	CASSQSGFLQETQYF
-	TRBD1	TRBV28	TRBJ1-1	TGTGCCAGCAGTTTATGGCAGCAGGGGGCGGACACTGAAGCTTTCTTT	CASSLWQQGADTEAFF